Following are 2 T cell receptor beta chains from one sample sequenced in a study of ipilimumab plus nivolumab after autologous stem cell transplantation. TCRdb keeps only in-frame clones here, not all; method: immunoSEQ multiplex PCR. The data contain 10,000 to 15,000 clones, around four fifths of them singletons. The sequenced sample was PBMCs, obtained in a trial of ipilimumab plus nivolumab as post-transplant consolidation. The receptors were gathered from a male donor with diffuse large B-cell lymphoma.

CDR3 coding DNA: TGTGCCAGCAGTAAGGAAAGTGGCTACGAGCAGTACTTC. Amino acid sequence: CASSKESGYEQYF. J is TRBJ2-7 and V is TRBV6-4, with D hard to call. Deletions cut 5 bases from V and 3 bases from J, with 11 bases between. The CDR3 is 13 residues long. Germline lookup yields CDR1 MRHNA and CDR2 SNTAGT.

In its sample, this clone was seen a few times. DNA for the CDR3: TGTGCCTGGAGTGTTAATGTCCGCAATCAGCCCCAGCATTTT. It codes for CAWSVNVRNQPQHF. The gene calls are TRBV30 and TRBJ1-5; D is ambiguous. The germline V gene encodes CDR1 GTSNPN and CDR2 SVGIG (reference sequence). This CDR3 is 14 amino acids long. Trimming left V 0 bases short and J 2 bases short, with 8 bases between.